The 6 T cell receptor beta chains in this list originate from one sample, sequenced in a study of CD8+ T cells in alopecia areata. The treatment: oral pan-JAK inhibitor, 5-10 mg twice daily. It was cDNA, reverse transcribed from extracted RNA, that served as the sequencing template. Libraries were prepared by immunoSEQ multiplex PCR; TCRdb keeps only in-frame clonotypes and omits some of them. The table includes approximately 200,000 clones, roughly 60% detected once. This specimen was CD4+ T cells sorted from blood, taken at week 24, from a patient treated with tofacitinib. These receptors came from a human donor with alopecia areata.

The CDR3 loop is CSVDSRTEAFF. Written as DNA, the CDR3 is TGCAGCGTGGACAGCCGGACTGAAGCTTTCTTT. V usage is TRBV29-1 and J usage is TRBJ1-1, with a tentative D call TRBD1 (6 bases). The CDR3 is made up of 11 amino acids. The V end was cut by 6 bases, the J end by 5 bases, with 10 bases between. Germline lookup yields CDR1 SQVTM and CDR2 ANQGSEA. Using reference TRBV29-1 and TRBJ1-1 for the parts outside the CDR3, the full variable domain is SAVISQKPSRDICQRGTSLTIQCQVDSQVTMMFWYRQQPGQSLTLIATANQGSEATYESGFVIDKFPISRPNLTFSTLTVSNMSPEDSSIYLCSVDSRTEAFFGQGTRLTVV.

In its sample, this clone was seen a few times. This sequence joins TRBV29-1 and TRBJ1-2; tentative D call: TRBD1 (5 bases). The CDR3 is made up of 12 amino acids. V was trimmed by 4 bases and J by 4 bases, leaving 10 bases between them. Looked up from germline, CDR1 is SQVTM and CDR2 is ANQGSEA. CDR3 sequence (DNA): TGCAGCGTTGTGGGGCAGTCCTATGGCTACACCTTC. Encoded protein: CSVVGQSYGYTF.

The chain has TRBV29-1 and TRBJ1-4; TRBD1 aligns across 8 bases. Germline-derived CDR1 and CDR2 are SQVTM and ANQGSEA. The CDR3 is 14 amino acids. The V segment lost 6 bases and the J segment 9 bases; nucleotides outside the gene matches: 12. The CDR3 spells CSVGKGTGNQKLFF. The CDR3 DNA reads TGCAGCGTCGGCAAGGGGACAGGAAACCAAAAACTGTTTTTT.

The V call is TRBV5-4, the J call TRBJ2-5; 7 bases line up with TRBD2. CDR3 size: 16 residues. Trimming cost V 5 bases and J 0 bases; bases outside gene matches: 10. The germline CDR1 and CDR2 sequences are SGHNT and YYREEE (reference sequence). The CDR3 here is CASSHRDYPYQETQYF. In nucleotides, the CDR3 is TGTGCCAGCAGTCACCGGGACTACCCGTACCAAGAGACCCAGTACTTC. Full variable domain (remainder filled in from reference TRBV5-4 and TRBJ2-5): ETGVTQSPTHLIKTRGQQVTLRCSSQSGHNTVSWYQQALGQGPQFIFQYYREEENGRGNFPPRFSGLQFPNYSSELNVNALELDDSALYLCASSHRDYPYQETQYFGPGTRLLVL.

The rearrangement uses TRBV5-1 and TRBJ2-7; no clear D gene. The germline V gene encodes CDR1 SGHRS and CDR2 YFSETQ. This CDR3 contains 13 residues. The ends were cut back, 4 bases at V and 3 bases at J, with 11 bases in the middle. In nucleotides, the CDR3 is TGCGCCAGCAGCCCCGATAGCTTCTACGAGCAGTACTTC. Its protein is CASSPDSFYEQYF. The full variable domain, its missing parts supplied by reference TRBV5-1 and TRBJ2-7, is KAGVTQTPRYLIKTRGQQVTLSCSPISGHRSVSWYQQTPGQGLQFLFEYFSETQRNKGNFPGRFSGRQFSNSRSEMNVSTLELGDSALYLCASSPDSFYEQYFGPGTRLTVT.

This clone was observed a few times. The genes are TRBV5-1 and TRBJ1-5; 7 bases are shared with TRBD1. The CDR3 covers 15 residues. Germline CDR1 reads SGHRS; CDR2 reads YFSETQ. The V gene end was trimmed by 1 base and the J gene end by 5 bases; junction bases not matched to a gene: 6. The chain's CDR3 is CASSLSGRGDQPQHF. CDR3 nucleotide sequence: TGCGCCAGCAGCTTGTCGGGCAGGGGGGATCAGCCCCAGCATTTT.